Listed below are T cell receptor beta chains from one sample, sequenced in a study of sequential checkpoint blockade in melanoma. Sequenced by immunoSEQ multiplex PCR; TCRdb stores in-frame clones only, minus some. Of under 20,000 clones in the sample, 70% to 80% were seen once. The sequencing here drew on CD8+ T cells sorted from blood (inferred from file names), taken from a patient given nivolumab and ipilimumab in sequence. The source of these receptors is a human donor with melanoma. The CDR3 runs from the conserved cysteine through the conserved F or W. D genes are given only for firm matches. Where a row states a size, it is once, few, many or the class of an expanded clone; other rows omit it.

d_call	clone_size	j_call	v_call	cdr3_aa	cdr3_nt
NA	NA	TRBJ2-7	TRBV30	CAWRVQRALSEQYF	TGTGCCTGGAGAGTACAGCGGGCGTTGTCCGAGCAGTACTTC
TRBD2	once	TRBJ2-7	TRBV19	CASSIGLAGGIYEQYF	TGTGCCAGTAGTATTGGACTAGCGGGGGGGATCTACGAGCAGTACTTC
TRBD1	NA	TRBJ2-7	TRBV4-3	CASSQDETGQPYEQYF	TGCGCCAGCAGCCAAGATGAGACGGGACAGCCCTACGAGCAGTACTTC
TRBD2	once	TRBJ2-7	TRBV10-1	CASTITGTRHYEQYF	TGCGCCAGCACCATTACCGGGACTAGACACTACGAGCAGTACTTC
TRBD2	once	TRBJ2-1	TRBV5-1	CASSGLAGSNPYNEQFF	TGCGCCAGCAGCGGTCTAGCGGGATCGAACCCGTACAATGAGCAGTTCTTC
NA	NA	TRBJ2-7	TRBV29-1	CSVEIYYEQYF	TGCAGCGTTGAAATTTACTACGAGCAGTACTTC
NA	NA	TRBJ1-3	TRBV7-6	CASSLATQGTGNTIYF	TGTGCCAGCAGCTTAGCGACGCAGGGCACGGGAAACACCATATATTTT
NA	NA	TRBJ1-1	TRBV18	CASSPRQNTEAFF	TGTGCCAGCTCACCACGTCAGAACACTGAAGCTTTCTTT
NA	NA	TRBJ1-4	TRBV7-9	CASSSSRTTTNEKLFF	TGTGCCAGCAGCTCCAGCCGGACAACAACTAATGAAAAACTGTTTTTT
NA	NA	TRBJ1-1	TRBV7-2	CASRPTTGTGTEAFF	TGTGCCAGCAGGCCTACAACAGGGACGGGAACTGAAGCTTTCTTT
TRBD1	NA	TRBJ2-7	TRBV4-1	CASSQDDGQDYEQYF	TGCGCCAGCAGCCAAGATGATGGACAGGACTACGAGCAGTACTTC
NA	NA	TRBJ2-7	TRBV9	CASKRDTGYEQYF	TGTGCCAGCAAAAGGGACACGGGCTACGAGCAGTACTTC
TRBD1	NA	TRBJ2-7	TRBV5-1	CATPGQGYEQYF	TGCGCCACTCCGGGACAGGGCTACGAGCAGTACTTC
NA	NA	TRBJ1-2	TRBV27	CASRHPANYGYTF	TGTGCCTCCAGACATCCAGCTAACTATGGCTACACCTTC
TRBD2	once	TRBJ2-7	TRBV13	CASSFQTSGRLRVDF	TGTGCCAGCAGCTTCCAAACTAGCGGGAGGCTCCGCGTGGACTTC
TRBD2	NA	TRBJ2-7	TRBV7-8	CASSLTSGSEQYF	TGTGCCAGCAGCTTAACTAGCGGGAGCGAGCAGTACTTC
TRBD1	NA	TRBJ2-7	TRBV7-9	CASSPGQGYEQYF	TGTGCCAGCAGCCCGGGACAGGGCTACGAGCAGTACTTC
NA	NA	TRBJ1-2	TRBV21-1	CASSLGDRGARYTF	TGTGCCAGCAGCTTAGGGGACAGGGGGGCCCGCTACACCTTC
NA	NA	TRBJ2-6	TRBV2	CASIGLPSGANVLTF	TGTGCCAGCATAGGACTGCCCTCTGGGGCCAACGTCCTGACTTTC
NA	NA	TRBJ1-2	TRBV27	CASRPGVNYGYTF	TGTGCCAGCAGACCAGGGGTCAACTATGGCTACACCTTC